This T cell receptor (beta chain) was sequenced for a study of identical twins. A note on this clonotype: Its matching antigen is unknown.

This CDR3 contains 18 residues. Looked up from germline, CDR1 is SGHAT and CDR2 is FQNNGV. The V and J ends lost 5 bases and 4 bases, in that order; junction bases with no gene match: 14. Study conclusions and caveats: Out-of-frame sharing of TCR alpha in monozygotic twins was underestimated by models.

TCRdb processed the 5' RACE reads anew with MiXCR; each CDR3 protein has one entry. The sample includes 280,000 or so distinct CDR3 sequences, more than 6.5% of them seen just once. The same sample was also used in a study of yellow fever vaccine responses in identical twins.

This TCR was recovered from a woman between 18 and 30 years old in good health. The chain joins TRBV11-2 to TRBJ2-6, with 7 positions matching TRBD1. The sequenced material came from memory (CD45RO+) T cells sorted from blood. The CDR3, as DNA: TGTGCCAGCAGCCCCACAGGGGCCGACGCTTCAGGGGCCAACGTCCTGACTTTC. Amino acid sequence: CASSPTGADASGANVLTF.